The next 21 T cell receptor beta chains were all read from a single sample in a study of blood T cell repertoires in COVID-19. Sequencing was performed with immunoSEQ multiplex PCR; in TCRdb, only in-frame clones are kept and a portion is missing. Here the sample spans tens of thousands of clones, 65% to 90% being singletons. Sequences were obtained from peripheral blood. The source of these receptors is a woman aged 55-70 years with acute or convalescent COVID-19.

The CDR3 loop reads CASSVGRNTEAFF. The CDR3 coding sequence is TGTGCCAGCAGCGTAGGCAGGAACACTGAAGCTTTCTTT. The rearrangement joins TRBV9 to TRBJ1-1; no clear D. This CDR3 comprises 13 residues. Trimming took off 0 bases at V and 1 base at J, with 4 bases between the two ends. Germline assignment: CDR1 SGDLS and CDR2 YYNGEE.

V gene TRBV3-1 (or the pseudogene TRBV3-2) combines with J gene TRBJ1-5; 9 bases are shared with TRBD1. CDR1 and CDR2 from the germline V gene are LGHDT and YNNKEL (reference sequence). CDR3 length equals 16 residues. J lost 4 bases, V lost 5 bases, and 9 bases had no gene match. Here the CDR3 DNA reads TGTGCCAGCAGCGAGGAAGGGACAGGGCTGAATCAGCCCCAGCATTTT. Amino acid sequence: CASSEEGTGLNQPQHF.

This chain links TRBV28 with TRBJ2-7; D might be TRBD2 (5 bases). V was trimmed by 4 bases and J by 2 bases, leaving 15 bases between them. The CDR3 covers 15 residues. Germline V gives CDR1 MDHEN, CDR2 SYDVKM. CDR3 residues: CASSSPFRGAYEQYF. Written as DNA, the CDR3 is TGTGCCAGCAGTTCACCATTCCGGGGAGCCTACGAGCAGTACTTC.

The J gene is TRBJ1-2, the V gene TRBV5-4; weak D call: TRBD1 (6 bases). V was clipped by 7 bases and J by 1 base, with 17 bases between them. The CDR3 sequence is 15 residues long. CDR1 and CDR2 (germline): SGHNT, YYREEE (reference sequence). The CDR3 sequence is CASFLQGGFNYGYTF. In DNA form, the CDR3 reads TGTGCCAGCTTTCTACAGGGCGGGTTTAACTATGGCTACACCTTC.

The V call is TRBV24-1, the J call TRBJ1-1, with 10 bases that match TRBD1. The CDR3 sequence is 15 residues long. The germline V gene encodes CDR1 KGHDR and CDR2 SFDVKD. V dropped 5 bases and J dropped 6; count of bases not matched to a gene: 8. CDR3: CATSARTGGSSEAFF. Here the CDR3 DNA reads TGTGCCACCAGTGCAAGGACAGGGGGAAGTTCTGAAGCTTTCTTT.

This chain connects TRBV13 to TRBJ1-3; 7 bases match TRBD1. J was trimmed by 2 bases and V by 3 bases; bases with no gene match: 10. The germline CDR1 and CDR2 sequences are PRHDT and FYEKMQ (reference sequence). The CDR3 contains 17 residues. CDR3 protein: CASSLTGWGSAGNTIYF. CDR3 nucleotide sequence: TGTGCCAGCAGCTTGACAGGGTGGGGTTCGGCTGGAAACACCATATATTTT.

V gene TRBV5-8 combines with J gene TRBJ1-6; TRBD1 might be the D (6 bases). The V gene's germline CDR1 is SGHTS and CDR2 YDEGEE. V was clipped by 1 base and J by 7 bases, with 12 bases between them. The CDR3 totals 15 residues. The CDR3 DNA is TGTGCCAGCAGCTTGTTTAAGGGGGGGAATTCACCCCTCCACTTT. The encoded protein is CASSLFKGGNSPLHF.

This chain links TRBV7-9 with TRBJ2-1, with D uncertain. This CDR3 spans 17 amino acids. V was cut by 1 base and J by 0 bases, with 13 bases left in between. Germline V gives CDR1 SEHNR, CDR2 FQNEAQ (reference sequence). The CDR3 sequence is CASSLGSARSSYNEQFF. Written as DNA, the CDR3 is TGTGCCAGCAGCTTAGGCTCAGCCCGGAGCTCCTACAATGAGCAGTTCTTC.

The genes are TRBV24-1 and TRBJ1-2; 11 bases fit TRBD1. Germline CDR1 is KGHDR and CDR2 is SFDVKD. The junction had 0 bases not matched to a gene; V was cut back by 7 bases and J by 3 bases. CDR3 length equals 13 residues. This CDR3 is CATRGQGDYGYTF. DNA for the CDR3: TGTGCCACCAGGGGACAGGGGGACTATGGCTACACCTTC.

The rearrangement joins TRBV2 to TRBJ2-3, with 12 bases matching TRBD2. Germline lookup yields CDR1 SNHLY and CDR2 FYNNEI. The V and J ends lost 6 bases and 3 bases, in that order; junction bases with no gene match: 4. This CDR3 is built from 15 residues. CDR3 sequence (DNA): TGTGCCAGCAGACTACTAGCGGGAGGAACAGATACGCAGTATTTT. This sequence encodes CASRLLAGGTDTQYF.

The chain employs TRBV9 and TRBJ1-1, with TRBD1 matching 8 bases. CDR3 length: 15 residues. V lost 0 bases and J lost 7; bases outside the gene matches: 8. The germline CDR1 and CDR2 sequences are SGDLS and YYNGEE. CDR3 DNA sequence: TGTGCCAGCAGCGTAGAGGGGACAGGAAAGGTTGAAGCTTTCTTT. It codes for CASSVEGTGKVEAFF. The full variable domain, with the rest looked up from reference TRBV9 and TRBJ1-1, is DSGVTQTPKHLITATGQRVTLRCSPRSGDLSVYWYQQSLDQGLQFLIQYYNGEERAKGNILERFSAQQFPDLHSELNLSSLELGDSALYFCASSVEGTGKVEAFFGQGTRLTVV.

The V gene is TRBV20-1, the J gene TRBJ1-2, with D hard to call. The germline V gene encodes CDR1 DFQATT and CDR2 SNEGSKA (reference sequence). The germline V and J ends were trimmed by 3 bases and 0 bases, with 11 bases remaining between them. The CDR3 has 14 amino acids. CDR3 nucleotide sequence: TGCAGTGCTAGTTCCCACCTAGCTAACTATGGCTACACCTTC. Translation: CSASSHLANYGYTF.

The chain has TRBV3-1 (or the pseudogene TRBV3-2) and TRBJ1-3; D perhaps matches TRBD1 (6 bases). Trimming stripped 5 bases from V and 1 base from J, with 9 bases between. The length of the CDR3 is 14 residues. Germline CDR1 LGHDT, CDR2 YNNKEL (reference sequence). The CDR3 nucleotides are TGTGCCAGCAGCAGGGACATTTCTGGAAACACCATATATTTT. Translation: CASSRDISGNTIYF.

This chain links TRBV6-2 or TRBV6-3 with TRBJ2-5; possible D gene TRBD2, 6 bases. Germline lookup yields CDR1 MNHEY and CDR2 SVGEGT. The germline V and J ends were trimmed by 2 bases and 7 bases, with 8 bases remaining between them. This CDR3 is 12 amino acids long. The CDR3 spells CASSYLGGTQYF. The CDR3 coding sequence is TGTGCCAGCAGTTACCTGGGAGGGACCCAGTACTTC.

The chain employs TRBV6-1 and TRBJ2-3, with unresolved D. V was cut by 3 bases and J by 1 base, with 11 bases left in between. This CDR3 is built from 15 residues. From germline, CDR1 is MNHNS and CDR2 SASEGT. CDR3 DNA sequence: TGTGCCAGCAGTGACGTGGGCCAGGGCACAGATACGCAGTATTTT. Translated: CASSDVGQGTDTQYF.

The V call is TRBV20-1, the J call TRBJ1-1, with D hard to call. Germline V gives CDR1 DFQATT, CDR2 SNEGSKA (reference sequence). The CDR3 runs 11 residues. Deletions cut 2 bases from V and 6 bases from J, with 7 bases between. The DNA for the CDR3 is TGCAGTGCTAGACACGCAGCTGAAGCTTTCTTT. This encodes CSARHAAEAFF.

This chain joins TRBV7-9 and TRBJ1-1; TRBD1 agrees at 9 bases. Germline CDR1 SEHNR, CDR2 FQNEAQ (reference sequence). V gave up 5 bases and J gave up 3 bases; unmatched junction bases: 13. This CDR3 spans 17 amino acids. CDR3 region: CASSPGQGVGYDTEAFF. Here the CDR3 DNA reads TGTGCCAGCAGCCCGGGACAGGGCGTGGGATACGACACTGAAGCTTTCTTT. Full variable domain (missing parts from reference TRBV7-9 and TRBJ1-1): DTGVSQNPRHKITKRGQNVTFRCDPISEHNRLYWYRQTLGQGPEFLTYFQNEAQLEKSRLLSDRFSAERPKGSFSTLEIQRTEQGDSAMYLCASSPGQGVGYDTEAFFGQGTRLTVV.

The CDR3: CASSLSPGDTQYF. The DNA for the CDR3 is TGTGCCAGCAGCTTAAGCCCCGGGGATACGCAGTATTTT. The rearrangement uses TRBV7-3 and TRBJ2-3; D gene unclear. The CDR3 length is 13 residues. V was shortened by 1 base and J by 6 bases, with 8 bases between the two germline ends. The germline CDR1 and CDR2 sequences are SGHTA and FQGTGA.

The V and J genes are TRBV6-5 and TRBJ2-5; maybe TRBD1 (6 bases). Germline loops: CDR1 MNHEY, CDR2 SVGAGI. Between the trimmed V and J ends, which lost 6 bases and 2 bases, there was a span of 10 bases. The CDR3 consists of 13 residues. DNA for the CDR3: TGTGCCAGCAGCTGGACAGTACAAGAGACCCAGTACTTC. Translation gives CASSWTVQETQYF.

V and J are TRBV12-5 and TRBJ1-1; TRBD1 aligns across 7 bases. V was clipped by 2 bases and J by 5 bases; unmatched bases: 5. CDR1 and CDR2 from the germline V gene are LGHNT and FRNRAP. This CDR3 has 14 amino acids. The CDR3 loop is CASGLTTGLTEAFF. CDR3 sequence (DNA): TGTGCTAGTGGTTTGACGACAGGGTTGACTGAAGCTTTCTTT. The whole variable domain, filled in from reference TRBV12-5 and TRBJ1-1, reads DARVTQTPRHKVTEMGQEVTMRCQPILGHNTVFWYRQTMMQGLELLAYFRNRAPLDDSGMPKDRFSAEMPDATLATLKIQPSEPRDSAVYFCASGLTTGLTEAFFGQGTRLTVV.

The V call is TRBV27, the J call TRBJ1-1, with a weak D call TRBD1 (5 bases). The V end was cut by 3 bases, the J end by 7 bases, with 12 bases between. In germline, CDR1 is MNHEY, CDR2 SMNVEV (reference sequence). CDR3 length equals 13 residues. CDR3 nucleotide sequence: TGTGCCAGCAGTTTCTCGGGGGGTAATGAAGCTTTCTTT. Amino acid sequence: CASSFSGGNEAFF.